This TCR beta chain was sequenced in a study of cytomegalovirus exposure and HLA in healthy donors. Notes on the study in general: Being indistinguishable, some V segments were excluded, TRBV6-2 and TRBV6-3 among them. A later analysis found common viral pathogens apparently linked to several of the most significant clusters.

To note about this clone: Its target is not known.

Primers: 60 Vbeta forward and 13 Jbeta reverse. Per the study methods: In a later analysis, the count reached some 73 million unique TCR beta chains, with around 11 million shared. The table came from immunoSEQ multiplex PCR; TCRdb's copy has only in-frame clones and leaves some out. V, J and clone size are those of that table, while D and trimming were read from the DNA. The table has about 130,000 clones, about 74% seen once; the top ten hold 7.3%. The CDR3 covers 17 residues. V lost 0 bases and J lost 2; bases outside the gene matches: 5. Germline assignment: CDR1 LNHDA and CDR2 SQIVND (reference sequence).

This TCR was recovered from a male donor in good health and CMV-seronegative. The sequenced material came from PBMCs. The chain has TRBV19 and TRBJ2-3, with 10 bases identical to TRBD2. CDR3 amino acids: CASSIEDGLADTDTQYF. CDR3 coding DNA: TGTGCCAGTAGTATAGAGGACGGACTAGCGGACACAGATACGCAGTATTTT.